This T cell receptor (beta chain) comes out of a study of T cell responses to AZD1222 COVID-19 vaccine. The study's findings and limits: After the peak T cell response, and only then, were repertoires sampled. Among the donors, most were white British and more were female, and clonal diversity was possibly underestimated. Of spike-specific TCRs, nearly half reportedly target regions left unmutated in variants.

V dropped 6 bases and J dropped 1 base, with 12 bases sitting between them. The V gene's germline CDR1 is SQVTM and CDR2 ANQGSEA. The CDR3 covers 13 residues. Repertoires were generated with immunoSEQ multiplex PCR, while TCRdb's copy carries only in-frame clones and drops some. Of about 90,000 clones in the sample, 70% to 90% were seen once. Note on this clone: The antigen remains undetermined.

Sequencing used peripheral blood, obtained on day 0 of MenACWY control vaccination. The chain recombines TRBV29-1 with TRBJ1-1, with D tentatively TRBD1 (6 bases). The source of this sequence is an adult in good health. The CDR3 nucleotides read TGCAGCGTGGAGTGGGGGGCGAACACTGAAGCTTTCTTT. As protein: CSVEWGANTEAFF.